These 8 T cell receptor beta chains were all obtained from the same sample, sequenced in a study of T cell repertoires in cytomegalovirus infection. Using its own MiXCR run on the reads, TCRdb lists one record per CDR3 protein. Among approximately 500,000 distinct CDR3 sequences listed, approximately 16% were seen once. The sequencing sample was made of CD8+ T cells from PBMCs. The receptors were sampled from a human donor in good health (CMV status not recorded). Some clones in this sample may be carry-over from other donors' samples.

The J gene is TRBJ1-1, the V gene TRBV2; a weak D match, TRBD1 (5 bases). In germline, CDR1 is SNHLY, CDR2 FYNNEI. The CDR3 consists of 15 residues. V was clipped by 1 base and J by 14 bases, with 23 bases between them. The CDR3 reads CASSEGVVEDTPAFF. As DNA, the CDR3 is TGTGCCAGCAGTGAAGGGGTGGTTGAGGACACTCCAGCGTTCTTT.

This clonotype was recorded many times. The chain carries TRBV28 and TRBJ2-7; possible D gene TRBD2, 6 bases. CDR3 length equals 14 residues. Germline V gene data show CDR1 as MDHEN and CDR2 as SYDVKM. The V end lost 3 bases, the J end lost 3 bases, and 12 bases lay between the germline ends. The CDR3 nucleotides are TGTGCCAGCAGTTTGCGGGACGGGGGCTACGAGCAGTACTTC. This translates into CASSLRDGGYEQYF.

The V and J genes are TRBV6-2 or TRBV6-3 and TRBJ2-7; D is unclear. This CDR3 has 11 amino acids. Trimming stripped 6 bases from V and 6 bases from J, with 9 bases between. The V gene's germline CDR1 is MNHEY and CDR2 SVGEGT. CDR3 DNA: TGTGCCAGCAGGAGGATTCGCGAGCAGTACTTC. Translated, it gives CASRRIREQYF.

This chain joins TRBV5-1 and TRBJ2-7; D not resolved. This CDR3 is built from 12 residues. The germline gives CDR1 SGHRS, CDR2 YFSETQ. The V end was cut by 4 bases, the J end by 2 bases, with 7 bases between. The CDR3 sequence is CASSTSPYEQYF. DNA of the CDR3: TGCGCCAGCAGCACGAGCCCCTACGAGCAGTACTTC. Full variable domain (outside the CDR3, taken from reference TRBV5-1 and TRBJ2-7): KAGVTQTPRYLIKTRGQQVTLSCSPISGHRSVSWYQQTPGQGLQFLFEYFSETQRNKGNFPGRFSGRQFSNSRSEMNVSTLELGDSALYLCASSTSPYEQYFGPGTRLTVT.

This clonotype was counted ten times or more. This chain connects TRBV7-9 to TRBJ2-3; D is undetermined. This CDR3 contains 16 residues. Trimming took off 5 bases at V and 0 bases at J, with 15 bases between the two ends. CDR1 is SEHNR and CDR2 is FQNEAQ in the germline V gene (reference sequence). CDR3 DNA: TGTGCCAGCAGCCCCAAGCGAACTCGGAGCACAGATACGCAGTATTTT. It specifies CASSPKRTRSTDTQYF.

This clonotype occurred many times. V and J are TRBV28 and TRBJ2-4; D gene ambiguous. V dropped 7 bases and J dropped 2 bases, with 6 bases sitting between them. This CDR3 contains 12 residues. Per germline, CDR1 MDHEN and CDR2 SYDVKM. This CDR3 reads CASTQSKNIQYF. The DNA of the CDR3 is TGTGCCAGCACCCAATCCAAAAACATTCAGTACTTC.

At least ten counts were recorded for this clonotype. A junction boundary mismatches the germline segment, possibly from a read error. The chain has TRBV7-7 and TRBJ2-2; D may be TRBD2 (6 bases). Germline CDR1 reads SSHAT; CDR2 reads FNYEAQ (reference sequence). This CDR3 comprises 14 residues. The CDR3: CASSQGGDTGELFF. DNA of the CDR3: TGTGCTAGCAGCCAAGGAGGGGACACCGGGGAGCTGTTTTTT.

This clonotype was counted between two and nine times. The J gene is TRBJ2-5, the V gene TRBV29-1; 8 bases line up with TRBD2. After removal of 6 bases from V and 4 bases from J, the junction contained 13 bases not matched to a gene. The CDR3 spans 15 residues. Germline assignment: CDR1 SQVTM and CDR2 ANQGSEA. CDR3 region: CSVEGISGNAETQYF. Here the CDR3 DNA reads TGCAGCGTCGAGGGTATTAGCGGGAACGCAGAGACCCAGTACTTC.